The T cell receptor beta chain described here comes from a study of neoadjuvant nivolumab and ipilimumab in lung cancer. About the study: Nivolumab 3 mg/kg was given days 1, 15 and 29, plus ipilimumab 1 mg/kg day 1 in combination. Broader study findings: Pathologic regression was not significantly tied to TCR clonality. From pretherapy to surgery, tumor richness and clonality rose with dual therapy. TCR richness and clonality were higher in tumors than adjacent uninvolved lung.

With regard to this clone: Its specificity is not known.

The CDR3 has 16 residues. Deletions cut 6 bases from V and 4 bases from J, with 21 bases between. Germline V gives CDR1 WSHSY, CDR2 SAAADI. Sequencing used immunoSEQ multiplex PCR; TCRdb keeps in-frame clones, though not all of them. The sample contains approximately 7,700 clones, around 90% of which appear only once. This TCR was recovered from an adult with non-small cell lung cancer. Some clones in this sample may be carry-over from other donors' samples. The gene calls are TRBV10-2 and TRBJ1-2, with a weak D call TRBD1 (6 bases). The sample consisted of tumor tissue, taken after neoadjuvant nivolumab, alone or with ipilimumab, at or shortly before surgery. CDR3 nucleotides: TGCGCCAGCAGCAGCAGGGGACACCGTGAGGGCTATGGCTACACCTTC. This translates into CASSSRGHREGYGYTF.